What follows is one T cell receptor (beta chain) and its context. V was pared by 5 bases and J by 3 bases, with 7 bases of the junction left unmatched. Germline assignment: CDR1 SGHTA and CDR2 FQGNSA. The CDR3 totals 14 residues. This entry comes from a study of blood T cell repertoires in COVID-19. Study background: There were acute and convalescent COVID-19 samples, and they came from the United States, Italy and Spain.

As processed by the authors: By means of reference gene primer amplification, nucleated cell counts were estimated. Method: immunoSEQ multiplex PCR; TCRdb's copy keeps in-frame clones and lacks some. Clone size and V and J calls were adopted from that table, with D and trimming inferred from the DNA. The sample has 130,000 to 150,000 clones, about 88% seen once; the top ten hold about 2.5%. The receptor's source is a human donor with acute or convalescent COVID-19. The donor label of this sample is uncertain. The chain recombines TRBV7-2 with TRBJ2-7, with TRBD1 identical over 7 bases. The sequencing sample was made of peripheral blood. CDR3 nucleotides: TGTGCCAGCAGCCAGAGACAGGGCCGCTACGAGCAGTACTTC. Amino acids: CASSQRQGRYEQYF.